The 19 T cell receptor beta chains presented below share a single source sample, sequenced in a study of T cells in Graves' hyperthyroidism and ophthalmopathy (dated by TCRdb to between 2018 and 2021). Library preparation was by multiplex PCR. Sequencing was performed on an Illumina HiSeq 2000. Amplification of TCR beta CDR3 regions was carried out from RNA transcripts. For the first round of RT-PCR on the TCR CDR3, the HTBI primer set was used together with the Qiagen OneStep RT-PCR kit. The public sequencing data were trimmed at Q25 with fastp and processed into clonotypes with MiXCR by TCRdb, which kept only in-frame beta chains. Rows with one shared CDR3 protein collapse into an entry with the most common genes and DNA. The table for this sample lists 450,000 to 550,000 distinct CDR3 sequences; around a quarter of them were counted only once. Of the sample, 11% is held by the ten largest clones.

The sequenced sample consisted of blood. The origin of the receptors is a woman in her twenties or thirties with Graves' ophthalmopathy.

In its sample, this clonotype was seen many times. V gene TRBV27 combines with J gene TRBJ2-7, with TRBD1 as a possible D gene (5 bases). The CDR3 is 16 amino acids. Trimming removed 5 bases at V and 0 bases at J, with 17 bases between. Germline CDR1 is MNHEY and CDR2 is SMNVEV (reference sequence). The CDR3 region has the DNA TGTGCCAGCAGTCGCCAAGGGGTCGTTGGCTCCTACGAGCAGTACTTC. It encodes CASSRQGVVGSYEQYF.

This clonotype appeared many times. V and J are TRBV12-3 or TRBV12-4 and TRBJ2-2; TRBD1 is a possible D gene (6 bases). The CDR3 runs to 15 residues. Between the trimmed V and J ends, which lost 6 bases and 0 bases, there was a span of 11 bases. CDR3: CASSRTVTNTGELFF. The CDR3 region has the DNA TGTGCCAGCAGCCGGACAGTGACGAACACCGGGGAGCTGTTTTTT.

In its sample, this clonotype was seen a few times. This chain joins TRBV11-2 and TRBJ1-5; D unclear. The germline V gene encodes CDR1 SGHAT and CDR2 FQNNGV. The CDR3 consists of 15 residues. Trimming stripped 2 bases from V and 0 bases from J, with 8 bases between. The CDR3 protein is CASSLYHDSNQPQHF. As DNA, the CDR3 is TGTGCCAGCAGCTTATATCACGATAGCAATCAGCCCCAGCATTTT. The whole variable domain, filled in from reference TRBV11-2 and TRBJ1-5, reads EAGVAQSPRYKIIEKRQSVAFWCNPISGHATLYWYQQILGQGPKLLIQFQNNGVVDDSQLPKDRFSAERLKGVDSTLKIQPAKLEDSAVYLCASSLYHDSNQPQHFGDGTRLSIL.

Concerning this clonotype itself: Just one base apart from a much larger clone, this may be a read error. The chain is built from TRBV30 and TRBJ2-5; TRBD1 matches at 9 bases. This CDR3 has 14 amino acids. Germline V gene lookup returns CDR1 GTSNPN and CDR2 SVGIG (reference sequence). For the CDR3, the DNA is TGTGCCTGGAGTGGATTACAGGGGGCCGAGAGCCAGTACTTC. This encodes CAWSGLQGAESQYF.

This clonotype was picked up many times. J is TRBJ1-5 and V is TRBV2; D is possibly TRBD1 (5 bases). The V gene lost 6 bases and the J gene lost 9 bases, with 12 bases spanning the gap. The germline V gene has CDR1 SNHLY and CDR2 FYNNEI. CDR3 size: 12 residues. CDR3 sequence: CASSPGSRPQHF. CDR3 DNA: TGTGCCAGCAGCCCAGGGTCTCGGCCCCAGCATTTT.

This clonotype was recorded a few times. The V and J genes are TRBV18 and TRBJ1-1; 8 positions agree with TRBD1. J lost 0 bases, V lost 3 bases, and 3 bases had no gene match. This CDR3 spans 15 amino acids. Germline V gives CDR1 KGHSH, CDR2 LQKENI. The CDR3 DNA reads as TGTGCCAGCTCACCCCCGGACAGGGTGAACACTGAAGCTTTCTTT. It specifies CASSPPDRVNTEAFF.

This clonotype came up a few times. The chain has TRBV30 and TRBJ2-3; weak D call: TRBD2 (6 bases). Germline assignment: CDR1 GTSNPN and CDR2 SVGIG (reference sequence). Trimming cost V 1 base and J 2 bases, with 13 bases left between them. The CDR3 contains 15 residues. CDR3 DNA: TGTGCCTGGAGTGAGGGGCGGGGTATCACAGATACGCAGTATTTT. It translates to CAWSEGRGITDTQYF.

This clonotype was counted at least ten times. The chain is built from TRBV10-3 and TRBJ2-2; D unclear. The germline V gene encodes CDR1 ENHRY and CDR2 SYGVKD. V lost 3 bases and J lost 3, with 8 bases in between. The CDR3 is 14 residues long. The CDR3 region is CAISEPEYTGELFF. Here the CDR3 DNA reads TGTGCCATCAGTGAACCCGAATACACCGGGGAGCTGTTTTTT.

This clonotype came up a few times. CDR3 in amino acids: CASRRLQVTDGYTF. In nucleotides, the CDR3 is TGTGCCAGCAGACGACTACAGGTTACCGATGGCTACACCTTC. The rearrangement uses TRBV5-6 and TRBJ1-2, with D maybe TRBD1 (5 bases). Germline V gene sequence: CDR1 SGHDT, CDR2 YYEEEE. This CDR3 has 14 amino acids. The V end lost 5 bases, the J end lost 6 bases, and 17 bases lay between the germline ends. The full variable domain, in which reference TRBV5-6 and TRBJ1-2 provide the parts outside the CDR3, is DAGVTQSPTHLIKTRGQQVTLRCSPKSGHDTVSWYQQALGQGPQFIFQYYEEEERQRGNFPDRFSGHQFPNYSSELNVNALLLGDSALYLCASRRLQVTDGYTFGSGTRLTVV.

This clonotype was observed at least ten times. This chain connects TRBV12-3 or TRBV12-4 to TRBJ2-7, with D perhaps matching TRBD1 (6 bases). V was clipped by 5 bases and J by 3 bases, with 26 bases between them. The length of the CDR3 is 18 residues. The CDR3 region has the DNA TGTGCCAGCAGTCCCTCCTGGGGGCGAGAGGGTATAGGCTACGAGCAGTACTTC. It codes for CASSPSWGREGIGYEQYF.

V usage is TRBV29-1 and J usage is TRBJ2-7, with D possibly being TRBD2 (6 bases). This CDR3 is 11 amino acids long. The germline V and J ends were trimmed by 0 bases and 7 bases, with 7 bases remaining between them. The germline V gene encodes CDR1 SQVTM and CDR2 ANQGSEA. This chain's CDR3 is CSVEEGGEQYF. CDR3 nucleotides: TGCAGCGTTGAAGAGGGGGGAGAGCAGTACTTC.

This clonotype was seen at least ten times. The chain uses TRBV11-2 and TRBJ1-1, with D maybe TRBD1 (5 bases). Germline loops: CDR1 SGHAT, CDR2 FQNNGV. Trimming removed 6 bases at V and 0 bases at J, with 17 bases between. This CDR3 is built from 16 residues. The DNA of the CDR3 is TGTGCCAGCAGACATCCCCCGGCAGGGATGAACACTGAAGCTTTCTTT. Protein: CASRHPPAGMNTEAFF.

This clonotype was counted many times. CDR3 residues: CASSPDGPSGNTIYF. The DNA of the CDR3 is TGTGCCAGTAGTCCTGACGGCCCCTCTGGAAACACCATATATTTT. The chain links TRBV19 to TRBJ1-3; D remains ambiguous. The CDR3 sequence is 15 residues long. In germline, CDR1 is LNHDA, CDR2 SQIVND (reference sequence). V gave up 5 bases and J gave up 0 bases, with 11 bases separating them.

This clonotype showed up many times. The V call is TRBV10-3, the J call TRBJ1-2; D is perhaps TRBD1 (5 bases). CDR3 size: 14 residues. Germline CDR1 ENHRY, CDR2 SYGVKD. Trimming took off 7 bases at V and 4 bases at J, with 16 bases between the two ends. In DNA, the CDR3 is TGTGCCATCAAGGATGACAGAGGGCCCTATGGCTACACCTTC. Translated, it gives CAIKDDRGPYGYTF.

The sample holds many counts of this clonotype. The CDR3 DNA reads as TGCAGTGCTAGAGATCCCAGGGAACACAACTATGGCTACACCTTC. Protein product: CSARDPREHNYGYTF. The V and J genes are TRBV20-1 and TRBJ1-2, with TRBD1 as a possible D gene (5 bases). Trimming left V 0 bases short and J 2 bases short, with 13 bases between. From germline, CDR1 is DFQATT and CDR2 SNEGSKA (reference sequence). CDR3 size: 15 residues.

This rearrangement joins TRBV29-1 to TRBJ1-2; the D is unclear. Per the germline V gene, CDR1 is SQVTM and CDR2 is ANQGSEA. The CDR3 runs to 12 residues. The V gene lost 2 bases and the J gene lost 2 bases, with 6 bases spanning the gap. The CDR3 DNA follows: TGCAGCGTTGAATCGGTAAACTATGGCTACACCTTC. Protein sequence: CSVESVNYGYTF.

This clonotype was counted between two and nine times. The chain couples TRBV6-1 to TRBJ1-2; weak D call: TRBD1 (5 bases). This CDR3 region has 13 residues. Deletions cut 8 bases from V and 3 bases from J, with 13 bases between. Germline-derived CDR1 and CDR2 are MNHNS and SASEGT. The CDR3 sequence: CASGVGRDYGYTF. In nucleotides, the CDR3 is TGTGCCAGCGGTGTGGGACGCGACTATGGCTACACCTTC.

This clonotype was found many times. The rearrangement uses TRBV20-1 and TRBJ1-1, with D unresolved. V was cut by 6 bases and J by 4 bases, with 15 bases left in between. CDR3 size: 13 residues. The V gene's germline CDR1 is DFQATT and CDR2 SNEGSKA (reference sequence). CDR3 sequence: CSAGTTLVTEAFF. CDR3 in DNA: TGCAGTGCCGGCACCACCCTCGTCACTGAAGCTTTCTTT.

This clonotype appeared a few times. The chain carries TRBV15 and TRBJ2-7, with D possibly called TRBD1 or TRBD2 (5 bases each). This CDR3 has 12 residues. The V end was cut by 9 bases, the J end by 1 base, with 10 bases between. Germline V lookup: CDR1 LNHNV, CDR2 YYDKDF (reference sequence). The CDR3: CATRDRSYEQYF. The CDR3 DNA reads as TGTGCCACTCGGGACCGATCCTACGAGCAGTACTTC.